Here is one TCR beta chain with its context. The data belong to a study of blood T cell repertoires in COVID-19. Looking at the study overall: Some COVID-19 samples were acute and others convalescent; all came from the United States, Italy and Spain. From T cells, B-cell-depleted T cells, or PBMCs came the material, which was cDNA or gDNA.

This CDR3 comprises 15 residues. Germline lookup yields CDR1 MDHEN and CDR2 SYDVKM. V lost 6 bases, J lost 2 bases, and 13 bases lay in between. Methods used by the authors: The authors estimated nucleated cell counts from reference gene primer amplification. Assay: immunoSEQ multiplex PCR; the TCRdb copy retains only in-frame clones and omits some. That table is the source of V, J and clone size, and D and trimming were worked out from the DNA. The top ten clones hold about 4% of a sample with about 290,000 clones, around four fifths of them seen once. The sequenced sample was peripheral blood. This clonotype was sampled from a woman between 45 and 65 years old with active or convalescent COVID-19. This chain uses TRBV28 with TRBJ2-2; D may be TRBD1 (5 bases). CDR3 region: CASRPGAGNTGELFF. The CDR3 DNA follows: TGTGCCAGCAGGCCTGGGGCAGGAAACACCGGGGAGCTGTTTTTT.